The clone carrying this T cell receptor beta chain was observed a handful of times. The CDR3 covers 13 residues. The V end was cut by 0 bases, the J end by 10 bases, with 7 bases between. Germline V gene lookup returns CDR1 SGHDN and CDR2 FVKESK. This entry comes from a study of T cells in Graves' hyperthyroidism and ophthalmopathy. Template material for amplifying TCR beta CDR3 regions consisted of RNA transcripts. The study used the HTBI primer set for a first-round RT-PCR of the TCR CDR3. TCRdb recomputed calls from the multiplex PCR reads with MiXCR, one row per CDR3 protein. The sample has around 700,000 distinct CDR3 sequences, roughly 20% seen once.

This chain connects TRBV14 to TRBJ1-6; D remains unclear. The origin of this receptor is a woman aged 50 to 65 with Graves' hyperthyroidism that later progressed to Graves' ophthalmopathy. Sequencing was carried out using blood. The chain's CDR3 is CASSQERVSPLHF. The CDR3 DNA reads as TGTGCCAGCAGCCAAGAACGGGTGTCACCCCTCCACTTT.